This TCR beta chain is drawn from a study of blood T cell repertoires in COVID-19. Study-wide context: Italy, Spain and the United States were the sources of the convalescent and acute COVID-19 samples. Sources were T cells, B-cell-depleted T cells, or PBMCs; the material itself was cDNA or gDNA.

The CDR3 spans 15 residues. Sequencing used immunoSEQ multiplex PCR; TCRdb keeps in-frame clones, though not all of them. The table lists roughly 100,000 clones, approximately 83% of them singletons. Sequencing used peripheral blood. The sequence came from a man aged 45 to 65 with acute or convalescent COVID-19. The rearrangement joins TRBV21-1 to TRBJ1-4; the table's D call of TRBD1 was not tested on the DNA. TRBV21-1 is deemed a pseudogene. The CDR3 reads CASSSKGTGNEKLFF. CDR3 bases: TGTGCCAGCAGCTCCAAGGGGACAGGGAATGAAAAACTGTTTTTT.